This T cell receptor (beta chain) was recorded in a study of identical twins. Unique molecular identifiers were present on the cDNA, which also gained a universal primer site by template switching. A single record per CDR3 protein comes from TCRdb applying MiXCR to the 5' RACE reads. The repertoire has 450,000 or so distinct CDR3 sequences, 12% to 15% of them found once; the top ten carry around 0.48%. The CDR3 has 16 residues. V gave up 1 base and J gave up 4 bases; unmatched junction bases: 6. Germline V lookup: CDR1 DFQATT, CDR2 SNEGSKA (reference sequence). Everyone who donated was a healthy Caucasian. A further study also used this sample, focusing on yellow fever vaccine responses in identical twins.

The chain links TRBV20-1 to TRBJ2-2; 10 nucleotides line up with TRBD2. Sequenced input: CD4+ T cells sorted from blood. The origin of this receptor is a woman in her late teens or twenties in good health. The CDR3 spells CSARVSGGPGTGELFF. DNA of the CDR3: TGCAGTGCTAGAGTTAGCGGGGGGCCGGGCACCGGGGAGCTGTTTTTT.